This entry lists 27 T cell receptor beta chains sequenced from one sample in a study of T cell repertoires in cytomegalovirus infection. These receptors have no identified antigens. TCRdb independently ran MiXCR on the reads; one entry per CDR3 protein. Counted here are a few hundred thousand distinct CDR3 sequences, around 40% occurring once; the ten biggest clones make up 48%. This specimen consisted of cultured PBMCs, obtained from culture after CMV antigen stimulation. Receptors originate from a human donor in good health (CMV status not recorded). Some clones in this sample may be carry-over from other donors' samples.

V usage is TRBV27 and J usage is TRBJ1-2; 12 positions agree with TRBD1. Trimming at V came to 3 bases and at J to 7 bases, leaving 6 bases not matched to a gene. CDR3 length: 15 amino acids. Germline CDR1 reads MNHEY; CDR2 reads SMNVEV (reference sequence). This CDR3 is CASSLPGTGGIGYTF. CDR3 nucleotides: TGTGCCAGCAGTTTGCCCGGGACAGGGGGCATTGGCTACACCTTC.

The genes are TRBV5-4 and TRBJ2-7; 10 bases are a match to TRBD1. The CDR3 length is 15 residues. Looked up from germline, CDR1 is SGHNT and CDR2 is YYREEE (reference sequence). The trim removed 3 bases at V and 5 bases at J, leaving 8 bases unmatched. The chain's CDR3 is CASSWETGGYDEQYF. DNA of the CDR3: TGTGCCAGCAGCTGGGAGACAGGGGGCTACGACGAGCAGTACTTC.

Here the CDR3 reads CASSFYGTEAFF. CDR3 coding DNA: TGTGCCAGCAGTTTTTATGGGACTGAAGCTTTCTTT. The chain has TRBV12-3 or TRBV12-4 and TRBJ1-1; no clear D. V lost 3 bases to trimming and J lost 5 bases, with 7 bases between them. The CDR3 has 12 amino acids.

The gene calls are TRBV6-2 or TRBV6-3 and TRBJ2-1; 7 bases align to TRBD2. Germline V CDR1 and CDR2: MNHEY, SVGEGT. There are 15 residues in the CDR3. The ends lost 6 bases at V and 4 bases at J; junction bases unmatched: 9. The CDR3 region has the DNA TGTGCCAGCAGAAGACTAGCCGACAATTACAATGAGCAGTTCTTC. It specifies CASRRLADNYNEQFF.

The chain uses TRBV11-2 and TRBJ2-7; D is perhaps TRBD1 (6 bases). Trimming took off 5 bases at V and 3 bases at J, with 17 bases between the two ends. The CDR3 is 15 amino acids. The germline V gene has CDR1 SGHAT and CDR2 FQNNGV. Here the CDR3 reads CASSPHGAQGYEQYF. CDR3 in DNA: TGTGCCAGCAGCCCCCATGGGGCACAGGGCTACGAGCAGTACTTC.

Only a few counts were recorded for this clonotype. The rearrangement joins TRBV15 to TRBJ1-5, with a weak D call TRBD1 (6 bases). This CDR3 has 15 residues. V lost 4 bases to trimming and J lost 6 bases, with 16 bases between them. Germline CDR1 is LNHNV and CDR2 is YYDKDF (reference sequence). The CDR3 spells CATSTQRGGGQPQHF. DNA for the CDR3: TGTGCCACCAGCACTCAACGGGGAGGGGGTCAGCCCCAGCATTTT.

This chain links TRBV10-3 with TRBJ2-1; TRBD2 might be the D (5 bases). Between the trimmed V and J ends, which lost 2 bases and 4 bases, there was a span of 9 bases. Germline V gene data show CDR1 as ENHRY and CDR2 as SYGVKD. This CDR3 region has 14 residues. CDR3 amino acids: CAISELLGYNEQFF. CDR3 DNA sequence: TGTGCCATCAGTGAGCTACTAGGGTACAATGAGCAGTTCTTC.

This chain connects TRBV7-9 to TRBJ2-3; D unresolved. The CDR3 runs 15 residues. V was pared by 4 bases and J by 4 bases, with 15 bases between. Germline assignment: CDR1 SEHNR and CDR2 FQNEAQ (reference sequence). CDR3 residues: CASSWRPWKPDTQYF. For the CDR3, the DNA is TGTGCCAGCAGCTGGCGGCCATGGAAACCAGATACGCAGTATTTT.

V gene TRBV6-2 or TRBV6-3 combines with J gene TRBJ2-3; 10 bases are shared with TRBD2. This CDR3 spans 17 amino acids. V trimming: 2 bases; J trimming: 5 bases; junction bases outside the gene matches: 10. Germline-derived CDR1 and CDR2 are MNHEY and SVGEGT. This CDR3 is CASSYGGAGGLGDTQYF. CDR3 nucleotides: TGTGCCAGCAGTTACGGTGGAGCGGGAGGGCTTGGAGATACGCAGTATTTT.

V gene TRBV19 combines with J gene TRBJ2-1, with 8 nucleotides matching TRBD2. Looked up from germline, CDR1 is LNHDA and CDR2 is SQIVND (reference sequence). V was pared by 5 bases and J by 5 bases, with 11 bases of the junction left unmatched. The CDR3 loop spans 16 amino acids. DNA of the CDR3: TGTGCCAGTAGTCCTCAGCGGGAGAGGGGCGACAATGAGCAGTTCTTC. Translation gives CASSPQRERGDNEQFF.

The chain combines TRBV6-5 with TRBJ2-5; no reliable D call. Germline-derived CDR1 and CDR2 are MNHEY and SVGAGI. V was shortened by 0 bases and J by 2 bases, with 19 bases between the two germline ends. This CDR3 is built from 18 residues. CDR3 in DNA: TGTGCCAGCAGTTACTCTGGATTAACGGGCTCCCTTCAAGAGACCCAGTACTTC. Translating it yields CASSYSGLTGSLQETQYF.

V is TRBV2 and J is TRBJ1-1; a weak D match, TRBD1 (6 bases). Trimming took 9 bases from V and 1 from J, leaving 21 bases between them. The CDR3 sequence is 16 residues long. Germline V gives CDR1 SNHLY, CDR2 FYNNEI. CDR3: CARYPRGEDRNTEAFF. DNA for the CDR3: TGTGCCAGGTACCCCAGGGGAGAGGACAGGAACACTGAAGCTTTCTTT.

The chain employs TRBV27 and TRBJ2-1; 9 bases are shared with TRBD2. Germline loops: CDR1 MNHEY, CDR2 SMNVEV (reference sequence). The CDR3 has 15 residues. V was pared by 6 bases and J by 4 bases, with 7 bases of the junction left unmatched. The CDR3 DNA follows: TGTGCCAGCAGACCGGGACTAGCTTCGTACAATGAGCAGTTCTTC. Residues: CASRPGLASYNEQFF.

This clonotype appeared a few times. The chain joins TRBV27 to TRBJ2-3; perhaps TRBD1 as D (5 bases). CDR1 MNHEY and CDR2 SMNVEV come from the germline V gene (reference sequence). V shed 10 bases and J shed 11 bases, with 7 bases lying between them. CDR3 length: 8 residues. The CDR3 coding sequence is TGTGCCACCACAGGGCAGTATTTT. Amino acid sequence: CATTGQYF.

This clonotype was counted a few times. In DNA form, the CDR3 reads TGTGCCAGCAGCCAGGGATTCAACCCCTATGGCTACACCTTC. Amino acid sequence: CASSQGFNPYGYTF. V is TRBV14 and J is TRBJ1-2; D not certain. Germline-derived CDR1 and CDR2 are SGHDN and FVKESK. The CDR3 is 14 residues long. Trimming took 3 bases from V and 4 from J, leaving 12 bases between them. The full variable domain, in which reference TRBV14 and TRBJ1-2 provide the parts outside the CDR3, is EAGVTQFPSHSVIEKGQTVTLRCDPISGHDNLYWYRRVMGKEIKFLLHFVKESKQDESGMPNNRFLAERTGGTYSTLKVQPAELEDSGVYFCASSQGFNPYGYTFGSGTRLTVV.

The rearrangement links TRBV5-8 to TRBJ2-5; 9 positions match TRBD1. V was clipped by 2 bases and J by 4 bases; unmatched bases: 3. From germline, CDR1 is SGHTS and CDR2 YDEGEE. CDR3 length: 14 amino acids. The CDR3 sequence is CASSFNRGRETQYF. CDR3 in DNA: TGTGCCAGCAGCTTCAACAGGGGGCGAGAGACCCAGTACTTC.

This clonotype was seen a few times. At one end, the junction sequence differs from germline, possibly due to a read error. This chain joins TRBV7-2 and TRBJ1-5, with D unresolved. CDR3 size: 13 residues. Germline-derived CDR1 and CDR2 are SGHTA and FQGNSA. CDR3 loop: CSSSLRVGQPQHF. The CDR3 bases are TGTTCCAGCAGCTTAAGGGTAGGCCAGCCCCAGCATTTT.

CDR3 residues: CASSYSGGGGYNEQFF. The DNA for the CDR3 is TGTGCCAGCAGTTACTCGGGTGGGGGGGGATACAATGAGCAGTTCTTC. V is TRBV6-2 or TRBV6-3 and J is TRBJ2-1, with 7 nucleotides matching TRBD2. Losses at the gene ends were 0 bases for V and 4 bases for J; bases not matched to a gene: 6. Germline lookup yields CDR1 MNHEY and CDR2 SVGEGT. This CDR3 contains 16 residues.

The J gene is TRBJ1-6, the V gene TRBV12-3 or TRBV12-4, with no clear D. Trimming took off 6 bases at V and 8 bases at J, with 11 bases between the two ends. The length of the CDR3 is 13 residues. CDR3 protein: CASRPRRHSPLHF. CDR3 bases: TGTGCCAGCAGACCTCGGCGCCATTCACCCCTCCACTTT.

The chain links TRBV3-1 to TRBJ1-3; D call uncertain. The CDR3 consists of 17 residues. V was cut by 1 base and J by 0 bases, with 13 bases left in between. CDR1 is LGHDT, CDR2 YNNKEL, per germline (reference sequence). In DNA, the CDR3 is TGTGCCAGCAGCCAAGGACTTGCAGATGACTCTGGAAACACCATATATTTT. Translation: CASSQGLADDSGNTIYF.

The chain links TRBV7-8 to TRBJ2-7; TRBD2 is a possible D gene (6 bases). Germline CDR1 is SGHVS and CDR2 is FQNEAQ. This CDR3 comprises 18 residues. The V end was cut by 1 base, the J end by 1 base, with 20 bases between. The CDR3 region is CASSLVGRGFSGSYEQYF. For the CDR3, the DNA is TGTGCCAGCAGCTTAGTGGGACGGGGGTTCTCGGGGTCCTACGAGCAGTACTTC.

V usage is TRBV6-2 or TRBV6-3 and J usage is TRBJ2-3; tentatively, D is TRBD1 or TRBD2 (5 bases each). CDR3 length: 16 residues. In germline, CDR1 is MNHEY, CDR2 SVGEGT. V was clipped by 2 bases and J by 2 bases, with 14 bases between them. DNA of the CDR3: TGTGCCAGCAGTTACCCCTCGGGACGAGACACAGATACGCAGTATTTT. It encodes CASSYPSGRDTDTQYF.

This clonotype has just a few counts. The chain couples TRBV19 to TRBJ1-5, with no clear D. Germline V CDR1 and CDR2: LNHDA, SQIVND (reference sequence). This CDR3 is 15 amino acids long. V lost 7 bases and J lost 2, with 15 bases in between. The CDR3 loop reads CASTQVGFGNQPQHF. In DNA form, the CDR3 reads TGTGCCAGTACCCAGGTGGGGTTTGGCAATCAGCCCCAGCATTTT.

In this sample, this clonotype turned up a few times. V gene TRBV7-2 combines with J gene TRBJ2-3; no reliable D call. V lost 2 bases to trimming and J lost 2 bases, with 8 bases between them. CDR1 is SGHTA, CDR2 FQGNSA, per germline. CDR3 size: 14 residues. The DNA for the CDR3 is TGTGCCAGCAGCTTAATCGCTCTCACAGATACGCAGTATTTT. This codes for CASSLIALTDTQYF.

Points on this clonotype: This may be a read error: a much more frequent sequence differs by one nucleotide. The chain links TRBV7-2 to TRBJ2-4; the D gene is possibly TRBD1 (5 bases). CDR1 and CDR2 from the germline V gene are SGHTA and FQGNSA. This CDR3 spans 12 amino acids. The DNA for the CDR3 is TGTGCCAGCAGCTTTCCAGGGAACATTCAGTGCTTC. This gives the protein CASSFPGNIQCF.

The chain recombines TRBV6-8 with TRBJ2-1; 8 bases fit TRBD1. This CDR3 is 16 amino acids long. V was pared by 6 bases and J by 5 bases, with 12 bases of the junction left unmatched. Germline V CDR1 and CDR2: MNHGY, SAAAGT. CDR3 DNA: TGTGCCAGCAGCGGCCTGGTAGGACAGGGTAACAATGAGCAGTTCTTC. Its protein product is CASSGLVGQGNNEQFF.

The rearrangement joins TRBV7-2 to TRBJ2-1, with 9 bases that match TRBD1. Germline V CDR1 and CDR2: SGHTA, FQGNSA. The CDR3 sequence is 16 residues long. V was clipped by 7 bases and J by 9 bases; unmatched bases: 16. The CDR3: CASTPPRGQGIAEQFF. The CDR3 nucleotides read TGTGCCAGCACCCCCCCCCGCGGACAGGGGATTGCTGAGCAGTTCTTC.